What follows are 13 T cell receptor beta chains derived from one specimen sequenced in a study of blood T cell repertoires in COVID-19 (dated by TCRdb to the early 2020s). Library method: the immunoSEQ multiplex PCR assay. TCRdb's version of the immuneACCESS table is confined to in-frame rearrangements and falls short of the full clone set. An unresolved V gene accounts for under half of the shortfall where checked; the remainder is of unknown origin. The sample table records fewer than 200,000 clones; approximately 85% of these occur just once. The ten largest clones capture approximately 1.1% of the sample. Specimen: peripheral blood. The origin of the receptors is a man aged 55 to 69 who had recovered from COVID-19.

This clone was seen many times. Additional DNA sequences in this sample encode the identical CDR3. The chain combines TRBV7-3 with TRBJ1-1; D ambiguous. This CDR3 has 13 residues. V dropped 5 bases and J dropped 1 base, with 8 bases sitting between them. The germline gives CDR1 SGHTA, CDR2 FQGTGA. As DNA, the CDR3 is TGTGCCAGCAGCCCGGGATCGAACACTGAAGCTTTCTTT. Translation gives CASSPGSNTEAFF.

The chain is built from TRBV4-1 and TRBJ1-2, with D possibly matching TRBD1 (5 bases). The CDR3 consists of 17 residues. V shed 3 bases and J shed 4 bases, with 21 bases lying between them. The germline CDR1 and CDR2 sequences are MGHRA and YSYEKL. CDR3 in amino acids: CASSHMDNARSGYGYTF. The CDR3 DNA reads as TGCGCCAGCAGCCATATGGACAATGCCCGGTCCGGCTATGGCTACACCTTC.

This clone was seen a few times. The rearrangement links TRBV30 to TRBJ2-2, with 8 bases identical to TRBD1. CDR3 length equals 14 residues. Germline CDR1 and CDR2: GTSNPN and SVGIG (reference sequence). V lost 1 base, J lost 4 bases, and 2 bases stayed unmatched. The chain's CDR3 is CAWSGDRRTGELFF. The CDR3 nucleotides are TGTGCCTGGAGTGGGGACAGGCGCACCGGGGAGCTGTTTTTT.

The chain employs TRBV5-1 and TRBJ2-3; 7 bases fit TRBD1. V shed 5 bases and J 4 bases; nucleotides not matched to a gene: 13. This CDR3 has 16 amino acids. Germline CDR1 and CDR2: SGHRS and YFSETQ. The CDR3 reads CASSINRGQGADTQYF. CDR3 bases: TGCGCCAGCAGTATTAACAGGGGCCAGGGCGCAGATACGCAGTATTTT.

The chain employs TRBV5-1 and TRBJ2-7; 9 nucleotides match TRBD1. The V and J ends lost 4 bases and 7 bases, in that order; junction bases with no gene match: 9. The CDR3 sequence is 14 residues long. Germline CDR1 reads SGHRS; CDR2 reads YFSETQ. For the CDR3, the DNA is TGCGCCAGCAGCCTTCCACAGGGGGCTGGGGAGCAGTACTTC. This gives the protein CASSLPQGAGEQYF.

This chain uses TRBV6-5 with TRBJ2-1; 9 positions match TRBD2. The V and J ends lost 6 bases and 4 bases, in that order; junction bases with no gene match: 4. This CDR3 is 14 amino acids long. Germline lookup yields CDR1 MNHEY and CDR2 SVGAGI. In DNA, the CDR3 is TGTGCCAGCAGCAGACTAGCGGCATACAATGAGCAGTTCTTC. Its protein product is CASSRLAAYNEQFF.

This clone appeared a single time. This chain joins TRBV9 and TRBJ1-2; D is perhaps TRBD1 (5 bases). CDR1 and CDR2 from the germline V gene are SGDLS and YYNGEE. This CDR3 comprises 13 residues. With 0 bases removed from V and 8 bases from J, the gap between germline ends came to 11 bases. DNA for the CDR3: TGTGCCAGCAGCGTAGAACGGGGGGGAGGCTACACCTTC. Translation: CASSVERGGGYTF.

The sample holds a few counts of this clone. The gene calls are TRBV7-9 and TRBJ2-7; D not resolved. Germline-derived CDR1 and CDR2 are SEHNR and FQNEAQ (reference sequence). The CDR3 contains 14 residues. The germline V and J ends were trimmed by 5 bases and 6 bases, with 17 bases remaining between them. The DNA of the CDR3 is TGTGCCAGCAGCGCCTCGACGGGTTTGCCCGAGCAGTACTTC. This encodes CASSASTGLPEQYF.

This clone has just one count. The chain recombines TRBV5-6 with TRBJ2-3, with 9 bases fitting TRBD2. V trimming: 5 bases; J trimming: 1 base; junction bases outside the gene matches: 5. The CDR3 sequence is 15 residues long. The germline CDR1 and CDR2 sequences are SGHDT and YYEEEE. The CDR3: CASRFSGGRTDTQYF. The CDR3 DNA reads TGTGCCAGCAGATTTAGCGGGGGCCGCACAGATACGCAGTATTTT.

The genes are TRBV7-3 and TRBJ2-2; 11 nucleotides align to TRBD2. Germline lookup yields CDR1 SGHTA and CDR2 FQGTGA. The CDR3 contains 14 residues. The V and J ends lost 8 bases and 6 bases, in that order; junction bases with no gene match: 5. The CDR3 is CASSRLAGPGELFF. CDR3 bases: TGTGCCAGCTCCCGACTAGCGGGACCCGGGGAGCTGTTTTTT.

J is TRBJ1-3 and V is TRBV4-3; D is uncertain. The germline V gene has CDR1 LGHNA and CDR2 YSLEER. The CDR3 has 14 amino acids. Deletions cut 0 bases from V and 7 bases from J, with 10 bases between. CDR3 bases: TGCGCCAGCAGCCAAGACGCCGAGCCCAACACCATATATTTT. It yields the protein CASSQDAEPNTIYF.

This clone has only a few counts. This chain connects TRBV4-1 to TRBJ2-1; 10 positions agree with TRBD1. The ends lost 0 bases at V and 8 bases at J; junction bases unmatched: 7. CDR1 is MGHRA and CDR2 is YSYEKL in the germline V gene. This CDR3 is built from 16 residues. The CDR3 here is CASSQEPGQGRYEQFF. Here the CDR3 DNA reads TGCGCCAGCAGCCAAGAACCGGGACAGGGGCGCTATGAGCAGTTCTTC.

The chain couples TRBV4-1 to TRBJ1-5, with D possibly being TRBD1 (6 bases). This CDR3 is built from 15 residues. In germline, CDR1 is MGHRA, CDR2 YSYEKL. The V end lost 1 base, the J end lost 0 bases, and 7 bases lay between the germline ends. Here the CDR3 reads CASSQAGASNQPQHF. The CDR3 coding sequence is TGCGCCAGCAGCCAAGCAGGGGCTAGCAATCAGCCCCAGCATTTT.